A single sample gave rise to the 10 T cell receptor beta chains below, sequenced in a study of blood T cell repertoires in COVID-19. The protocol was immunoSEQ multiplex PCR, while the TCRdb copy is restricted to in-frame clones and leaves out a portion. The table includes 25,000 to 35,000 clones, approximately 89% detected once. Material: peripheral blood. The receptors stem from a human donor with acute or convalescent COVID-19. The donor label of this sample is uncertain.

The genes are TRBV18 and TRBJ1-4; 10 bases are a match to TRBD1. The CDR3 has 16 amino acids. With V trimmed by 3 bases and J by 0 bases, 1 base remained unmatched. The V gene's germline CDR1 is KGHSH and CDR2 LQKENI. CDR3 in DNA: TGTGCCAGCTCACCGGGGACAGGGGCAACTAATGAAAAACTGTTTTTT. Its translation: CASSPGTGATNEKLFF.

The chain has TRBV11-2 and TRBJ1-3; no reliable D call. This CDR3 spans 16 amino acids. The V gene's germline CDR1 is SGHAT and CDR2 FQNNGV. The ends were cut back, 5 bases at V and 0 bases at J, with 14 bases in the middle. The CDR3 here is CASSITGRNSGNTIYF. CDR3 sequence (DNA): TGTGCCAGCAGCATCACCGGGAGAAACTCTGGAAACACCATATATTTT.

The CDR3 here is CAWSRTGATQYF. Written as DNA, the CDR3 is TGTGCCTGGAGTCGGACAGGGGCTACCCAGTACTTC. The chain carries TRBV30 and TRBJ2-5, with 9 bases aligning to TRBD1. Germline CDR1 and CDR2: GTSNPN and SVGIG (reference sequence). This CDR3 has 12 residues. Losses at the gene ends were 2 bases for V and 8 bases for J; bases not matched to a gene: 3.

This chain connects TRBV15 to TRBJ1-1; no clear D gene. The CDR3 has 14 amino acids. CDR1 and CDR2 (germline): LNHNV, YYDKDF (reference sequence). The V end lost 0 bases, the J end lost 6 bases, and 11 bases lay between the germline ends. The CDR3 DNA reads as TGTGCCACCAGCAGAGATAGGAGTCGATCTGAAGCTTTCTTT. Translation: CATSRDRSRSEAFF.

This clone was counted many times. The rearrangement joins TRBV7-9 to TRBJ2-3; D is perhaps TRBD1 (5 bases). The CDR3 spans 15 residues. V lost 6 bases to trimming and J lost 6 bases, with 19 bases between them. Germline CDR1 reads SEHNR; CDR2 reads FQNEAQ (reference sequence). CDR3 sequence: CASSYGMTEGDTQYF. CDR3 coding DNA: TGTGCCAGCAGTTATGGGATGACAGAAGGGGATACGCAGTATTTT.

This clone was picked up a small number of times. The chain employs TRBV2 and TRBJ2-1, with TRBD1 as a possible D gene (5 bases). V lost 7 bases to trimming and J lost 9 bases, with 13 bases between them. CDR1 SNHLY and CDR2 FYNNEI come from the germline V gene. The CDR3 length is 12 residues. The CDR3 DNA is TGTGCCAGCATTCCCCAGGGCGTTGAGCAGTTCTTC. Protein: CASIPQGVEQFF. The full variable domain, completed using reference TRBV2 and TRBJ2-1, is EPEVTQTPSHQVTQMGQEVILRCVPISNHLYFYWYRQILGQKVEFLVSFYNNEISEKSEIFDDQFSVERPDGSNFTLKIRSTKLEDSAMYFCASIPQGVEQFFGPGTRLTVL.

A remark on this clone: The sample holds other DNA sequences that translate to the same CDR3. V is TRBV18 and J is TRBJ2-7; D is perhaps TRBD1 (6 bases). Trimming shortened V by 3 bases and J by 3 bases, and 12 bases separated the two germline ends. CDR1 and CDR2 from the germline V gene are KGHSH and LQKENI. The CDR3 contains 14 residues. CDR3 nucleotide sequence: TGTGCCAGCTCACCCTTGATGGACAGCTACGAGCAGTACTTC. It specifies CASSPLMDSYEQYF.

The CDR3 protein is CASSTAPSPAGARAGELFF. CDR3 bases: TGTGCCAGTAGTACCGCCCCCTCTCCGGCGGGAGCTCGGGCCGGGGAGCTGTTTTTT. This chain links TRBV19 with TRBJ2-2; 7 bases match TRBD2. Germline V gene data show CDR1 as LNHDA and CDR2 as SQIVND (reference sequence). With 4 bases clipped from V and 6 bases from J, the junction kept 20 bases outside the gene matches. The CDR3 contains 19 residues. Together with reference TRBV19 and TRBJ2-2, the CDR3 gives the full variable domain: DGGITQSPKYLFRKEGQNVTLSCEQNLNHDAMYWYRQDPGQGLRLIYYSQIVNDFQKGDIAEGYSVSREKKESFPLTVTSAQKNPTAFYLCASSTAPSPAGARAGELFFGEGSRLTVL.

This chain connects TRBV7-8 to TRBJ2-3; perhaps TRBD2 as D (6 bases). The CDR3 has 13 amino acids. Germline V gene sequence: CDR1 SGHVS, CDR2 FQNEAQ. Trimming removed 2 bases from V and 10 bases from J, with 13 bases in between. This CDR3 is CASSLRDSHPQYF. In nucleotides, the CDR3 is TGTGCCAGCAGCTTAAGGGACTCCCACCCGCAGTATTTT.

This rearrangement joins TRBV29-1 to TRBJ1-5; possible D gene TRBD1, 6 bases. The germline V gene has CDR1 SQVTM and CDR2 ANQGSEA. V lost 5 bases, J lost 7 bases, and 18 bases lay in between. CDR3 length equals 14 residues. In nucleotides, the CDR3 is TGCAGCGTTTTCACTGGGGGGGCCGGGCAGCCCCAGCATTTT. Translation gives CSVFTGGAGQPQHF.